These 10 T cell receptor beta chains originate from one sample sequenced in a study of blood T cell repertoires in COVID-19. TCRdb's table, derived via immunoSEQ multiplex PCR, lists solely in-frame clones and lacks some. Among 16,000 or so clones listed, about 90% were seen once. The source material was peripheral blood. The receptor set was obtained from a human donor in a cohort sampled during active COVID-19.

The CDR3 region has the DNA TGTGCCAGCAGCCCCCGAGACCTGGGGAGCACTGAAGCTTTCTTT. Protein sequence: CASSPRDLGSTEAFF. The V and J genes are TRBV7-2 and TRBJ1-1; D unresolved. Deletions cut 5 bases from V and 4 bases from J, with 17 bases between. The CDR3 runs 15 residues. From germline, CDR1 is SGHTA and CDR2 FQGNSA.

The chain links TRBV5-1 to TRBJ2-7; 10 bases agree with TRBD2. Germline V gene data show CDR1 as SGHRS and CDR2 as YFSETQ. The J segment lost 7 bases and the V segment lost 4 bases, leaving 11 bases of the junction unmatched. The length of the CDR3 is 15 residues. CDR3 in amino acids: CASSANSGGLWEQYF. The CDR3 coding sequence is TGCGCCAGCAGCGCGAATAGCGGGGGGCTCTGGGAGCAGTACTTC.

This clone was seen a single time. The chain uses TRBV4-3 and TRBJ1-4; D remains unclear. V was clipped by 5 bases and J by 0 bases, with 16 bases between them. CDR1 and CDR2 from the germline V gene are LGHNA and YSLEER. This CDR3 is 17 amino acids long. The CDR3 here is CASSSQVPPSTNEKLFF. CDR3 DNA: TGCGCCAGCAGCTCTCAGGTGCCCCCTTCAACTAATGAAAAACTGTTTTTT.

V gene TRBV24-1 combines with J gene TRBJ2-2; 8 bases are a match to TRBD1. This CDR3 comprises 14 residues. The germline V gene encodes CDR1 KGHDR and CDR2 SFDVKD. Trimming removed 8 bases from V and 3 bases from J; junction bases left unmatched: 4. Written as DNA, the CDR3 is TGTGCCACCAAAGGACAGGGAGACACCGGGGAGCTGTTTTTT. Translated: CATKGQGDTGELFF.

The chain carries TRBV7-9 and TRBJ2-1, with 7 bases matching TRBD1. The V gene end was trimmed by 4 bases and the J gene end by 8 bases; junction bases not matched to a gene: 17. The CDR3 is 17 amino acids. Germline V gives CDR1 SEHNR, CDR2 FQNEAQ (reference sequence). The CDR3 DNA is TGTGCCAGCAGCTCCACAATTTGGCGACAGGGTAGGGATGAGCAGTTCTTC. Its protein is CASSSTIWRQGRDEQFF.

The gene calls are TRBV5-4 and TRBJ2-6; TRBD2 agrees at 7 bases. Per germline, CDR1 SGHNT and CDR2 YYREEE (reference sequence). Trimming removed 4 bases from V and 0 bases from J; junction bases left unmatched: 13. This CDR3 has 19 residues. CDR3 nucleotides: TGTGCCAGCAGCGTTGCGGGAGAACCATATTACTCTGGGGCCAACGTCCTGACTTTC. Encoded protein: CASSVAGEPYYSGANVLTF.

This chain joins TRBV6-6 and TRBJ1-4; 7 positions match TRBD1. With 6 bases clipped from V and 8 bases from J, the junction kept 3 bases outside the gene matches. This CDR3 is 12 amino acids long. Looked up from germline, CDR1 is MNHNY and CDR2 is SVGAGI (reference sequence). DNA for the CDR3: TGTGCCAGCAGGAGGGGGCGGGAAAAACTGTTTTTT. It encodes CASRRGREKLFF.

This clone was recorded only once. J is TRBJ2-5 and V is TRBV18, with 13 nucleotides matching TRBD2. This CDR3 region has 15 residues. J was trimmed by 4 bases and V by 1 base; bases with no gene match: 0. CDR1 is KGHSH, CDR2 LQKENI, per germline. The CDR3 nucleotides are TGTGCCAGCTCACCACGACTAGCGGGAGGAGAGACCCAGTACTTC. Protein product: CASSPRLAGGETQYF.

The V and J genes are TRBV14 and TRBJ2-7, with 8 bases fitting TRBD1. Trimming at V came to 2 bases and at J to 3 bases, leaving 6 bases not matched to a gene. CDR3 length: 15 residues. Germline V gene sequence: CDR1 SGHDN, CDR2 FVKESK. DNA of the CDR3: TGTGCCAGCAGCCAACCTGGACAGGGACGCTACGAGCAGTACTTC. Translated: CASSQPGQGRYEQYF.

The chain carries TRBV7-2 and TRBJ2-5, with D possibly matching TRBD2 (5 bases). Between the trimmed V and J ends, which lost 5 bases and 7 bases, there was a span of 17 bases. This CDR3 is built from 14 residues. CDR1 is SGHTA and CDR2 is FQGNSA in the germline V gene. In DNA form, the CDR3 reads TGTGCCAGCAGCCTTGGGAGTGAACCGGGGACCCAGTACTTC. It yields the protein CASSLGSEPGTQYF.